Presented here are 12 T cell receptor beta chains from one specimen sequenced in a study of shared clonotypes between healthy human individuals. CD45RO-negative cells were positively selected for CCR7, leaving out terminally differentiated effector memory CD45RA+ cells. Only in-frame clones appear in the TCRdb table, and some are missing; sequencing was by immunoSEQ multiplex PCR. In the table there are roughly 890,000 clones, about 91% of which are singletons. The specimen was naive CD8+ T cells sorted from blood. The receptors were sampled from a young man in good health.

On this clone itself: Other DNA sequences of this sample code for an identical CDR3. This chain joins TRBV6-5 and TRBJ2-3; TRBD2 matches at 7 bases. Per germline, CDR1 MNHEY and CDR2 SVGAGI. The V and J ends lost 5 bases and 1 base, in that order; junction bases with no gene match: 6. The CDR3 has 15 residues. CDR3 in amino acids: CASSLLAEGTDTQYF. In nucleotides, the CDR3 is TGTGCCAGCAGTCTCCTAGCGGAAGGCACAGATACGCAGTATTTT.

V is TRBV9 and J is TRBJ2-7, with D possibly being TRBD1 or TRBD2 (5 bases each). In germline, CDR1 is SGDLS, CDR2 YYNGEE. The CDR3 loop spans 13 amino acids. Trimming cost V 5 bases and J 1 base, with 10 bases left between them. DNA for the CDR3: TGTGCCAGCAGTCCGGGACGGTCCTACGAGCAGTACTTC. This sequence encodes CASSPGRSYEQYF.

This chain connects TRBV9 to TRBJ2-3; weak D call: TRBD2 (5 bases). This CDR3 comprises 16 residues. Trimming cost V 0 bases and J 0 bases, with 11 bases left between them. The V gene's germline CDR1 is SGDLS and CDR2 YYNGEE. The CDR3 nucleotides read TGTGCCAGCAGCGTAGTGGGCGGAGGAAGCACAGATACGCAGTATTTT. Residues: CASSVVGGGSTDTQYF. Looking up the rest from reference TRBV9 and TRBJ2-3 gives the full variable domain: DSGVTQTPKHLITATGQRVTLRCSPRSGDLSVYWYQQSLDQGLQFLIQYYNGEERAKGNILERFSAQQFPDLHSELNLSSLELGDSALYFCASSVVGGGSTDTQYFGPGTRLTVL.

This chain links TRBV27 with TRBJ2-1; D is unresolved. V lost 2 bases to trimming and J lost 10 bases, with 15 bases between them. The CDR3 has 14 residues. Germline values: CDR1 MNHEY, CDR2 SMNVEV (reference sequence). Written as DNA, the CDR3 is TGTGCCAGCAGTTTAACCAATGAGGCTGTAGAGCAGTTCTTC. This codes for CASSLTNEAVEQFF.

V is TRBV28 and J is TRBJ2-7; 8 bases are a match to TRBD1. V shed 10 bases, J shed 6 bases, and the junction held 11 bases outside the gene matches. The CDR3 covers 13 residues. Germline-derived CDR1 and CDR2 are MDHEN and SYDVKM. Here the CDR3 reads CAKGPDRGREQYF. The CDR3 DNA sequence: TGTGCCAAGGGTCCCGACAGGGGTCGCGAGCAGTACTTC.

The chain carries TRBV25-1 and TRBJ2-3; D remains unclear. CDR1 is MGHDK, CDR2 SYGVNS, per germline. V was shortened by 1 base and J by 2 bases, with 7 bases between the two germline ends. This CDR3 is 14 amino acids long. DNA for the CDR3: TGTGCCAGCAGTGAATTGGCCAACACAGATACGCAGTATTTT. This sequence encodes CASSELANTDTQYF.

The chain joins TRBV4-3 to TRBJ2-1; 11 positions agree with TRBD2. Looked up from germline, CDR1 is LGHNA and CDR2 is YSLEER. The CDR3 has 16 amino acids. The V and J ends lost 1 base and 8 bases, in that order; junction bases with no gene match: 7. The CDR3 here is CASSQGTSGSVYEQFF. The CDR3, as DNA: TGCGCCAGCAGCCAAGGTACTAGCGGGAGTGTTTATGAGCAGTTCTTC.

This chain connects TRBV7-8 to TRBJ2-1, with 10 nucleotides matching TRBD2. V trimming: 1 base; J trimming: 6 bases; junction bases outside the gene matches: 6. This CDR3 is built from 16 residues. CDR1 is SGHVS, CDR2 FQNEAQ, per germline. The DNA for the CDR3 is TGTGCCAGCAGCTTAGAGAGGCTAGCGGGGGTCAATGAGCAGTTCTTC. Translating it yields CASSLERLAGVNEQFF.

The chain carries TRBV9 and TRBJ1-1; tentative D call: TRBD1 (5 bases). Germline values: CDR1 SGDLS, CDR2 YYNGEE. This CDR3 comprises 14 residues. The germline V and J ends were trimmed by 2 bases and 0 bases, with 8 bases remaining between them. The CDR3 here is CASSVGTMNTEAFF. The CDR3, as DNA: TGTGCCAGCAGCGTTGGGACCATGAACACTGAAGCTTTCTTT.

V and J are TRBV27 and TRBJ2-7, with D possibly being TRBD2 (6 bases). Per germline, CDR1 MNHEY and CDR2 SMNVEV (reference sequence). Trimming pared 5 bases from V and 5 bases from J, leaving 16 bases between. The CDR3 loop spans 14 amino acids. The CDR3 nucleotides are TGTGCCAGCAGTGGGGCTAGCGTCAGGAACGAGCAGTACTTC. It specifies CASSGASVRNEQYF.

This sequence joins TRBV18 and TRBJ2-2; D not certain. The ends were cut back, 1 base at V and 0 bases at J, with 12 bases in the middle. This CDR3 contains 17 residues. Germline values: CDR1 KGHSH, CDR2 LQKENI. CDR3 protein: CASSPQGPAANTGELFF. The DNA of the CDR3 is TGTGCCAGCTCACCACAAGGGCCCGCCGCGAACACCGGGGAGCTGTTTTTT.

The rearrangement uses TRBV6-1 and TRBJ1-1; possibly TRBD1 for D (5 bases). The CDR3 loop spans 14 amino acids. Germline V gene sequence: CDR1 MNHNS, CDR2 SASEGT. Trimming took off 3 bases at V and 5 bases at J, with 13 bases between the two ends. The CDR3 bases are TGTGCCAGCAGTGACCAGGGAGGTGGAACTGAAGCTTTCTTT. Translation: CASSDQGGGTEAFF.